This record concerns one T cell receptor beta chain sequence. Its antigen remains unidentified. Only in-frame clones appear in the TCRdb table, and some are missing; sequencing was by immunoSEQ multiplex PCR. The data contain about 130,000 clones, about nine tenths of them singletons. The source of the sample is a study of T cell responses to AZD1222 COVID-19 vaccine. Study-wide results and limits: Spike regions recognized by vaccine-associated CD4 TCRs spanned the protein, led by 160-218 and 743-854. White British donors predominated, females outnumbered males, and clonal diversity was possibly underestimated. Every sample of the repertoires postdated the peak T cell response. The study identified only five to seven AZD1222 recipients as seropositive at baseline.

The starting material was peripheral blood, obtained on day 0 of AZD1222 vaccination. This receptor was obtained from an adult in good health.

The CDR3 bases are TGTGCCAGCAGTAGTGGCGGGGGCACTTATGAGACCCAGTACTTC. Translating it yields CASSSGGGTYETQYF. This sequence joins TRBV5-4 and TRBJ2-5, with D possibly being TRBD2 (7 bases). CDR1 and CDR2 from the germline V gene are SGHNT and YYREEE (reference sequence). The V gene lost 5 bases and the J gene lost 5 bases, with 19 bases spanning the gap. The length of the CDR3 is 15 residues. The complete variable domain, with remaining parts taken from reference TRBV5-4 and TRBJ2-5, reads ETGVTQSPTHLIKTRGQQVTLRCSSQSGHNTVSWYQQALGQGPQFIFQYYREEENGRGNFPPRFSGLQFPNYSSELNVNALELDDSALYLCASSSGGGTYETQYFGPGTRLLVL.